The source of this T cell receptor (beta chain) is a study of Ad26.COV2.S vaccination and SARS-CoV-2 variants (dated by TCRdb to the early 2020s). The study in broad terms: Donors in the vaccine arm were drawn from COV1001, a phase I-IIa trial of Ad26.COV2.S in healthy adults that was multicentre, randomized, double-blind and placebo-controlled. Ad26.COV2.S was administered intramuscularly at 5 x 10^10 or 1 x 10^11 viral particles, either as a single shot or as two shots given 56 days apart. Trial participants were randomized into five groups of five: low-dose or high-dose Ad26.COV2.S given once or twice, or placebo on both occasions. TCRbeta repertoire sequencing was used to assess the specificity and breadth of SARS-CoV-2-reactive T cell receptors after Ad26.COV2.S vaccination. A total of about 30 samples were included in the TCR-sequenced set, comprising about 20 Ad26.COV2.S vaccine recipients, 5 placebo recipients and 8 SARS-CoV-2 convalescent individuals. Throughout the experiments and outcome assessment, investigators stayed blinded to trial group allocation. Findings and caveats that apply to the study as a whole: The authors noted that the TCR breadth and depth analyses may have underestimated total T cell responses. Spike-specific TCR breadth was higher in Ad26.COV2.S recipients than in placebo recipients (P = 0.0014). Comparable non-spike TCR breadth was observed between vaccine and placebo recipients, consistent with only spike being contained in the vaccine. After vaccination, substantial breadth of spike-specific CD8+ and CD4+ T cell responses was reported. Comparing responses between vaccine doses or regimens was not something the study was powered to do.

The immunoSEQ Assay was the method used to sequence TCRbeta CDR3 regions. After extraction, genomic DNA underwent amplification by bias-controlled multiplex PCR, followed by high-throughput sequencing. In the authors' own workflow: To quantify the absolute abundance of each unique TCRbeta CDR3 region, sequences were collapsed and filtered. T cell fraction was estimated by normalizing TCRbeta template counts to usable DNA, which was measured by amplifying reference genes present in all nucleated cells. Repertoire TCRs were annotated as SARS-CoV-2-specific when V gene, CDR3 amino acid sequence and J gene were exactly matched to a known reactive TCR set. MIRA supplied the reference SARS-CoV-2 TCR set, which was filtered for enrichment in COVID-19-positive ImmuneCODE repertoires so that public or cross-reactive TCRs were removed. Drawing on the MIRA antigens, annotated TCRs were analysed further at the level of specific ORF or position within ORF. Depth was the summed frequency of annotated unique rearrangements, while breadth was defined as annotated unique rearrangements over total unique productive rearrangements. Group comparisons of TCR breadth used two-sided Wilcoxon rank-sum tests. The immuneACCESS repertoire file appears here via TCRdb, limited to in-frame rearrangements. These files lack a portion of the clones; in checked studies, under half of the deficit traces to unresolved V genes, and the cause of the others is not known. Clonal size and the V and J genes are those of that table, whereas D and trimming came from the DNA. The sample table shows some 340,000 clones, and roughly 84% are seen once. Roughly 2.1% of the sample rests with the top ten.

This clone occurred once. Its binding antigen is unknown. The record has no base qualities; no much larger clone is one base away. Sequences SQVTM (CDR1) and ANQGSEA (CDR2) are obtained from the germline V gene. V ends up 4 bases short and J 1 base short, with an unmatched junction base count of 2. Measured from the cysteine to the phenylalanine, the CDR3 is 14 residues long. CDR3 DNA only is kept here, 42 bases in frame from base 1. Sample treatment or condition, as interpreted from the label and publication: some 19 received Ad26.COV2.S at low or high dose, single or two shots; about 5 received placebo; per-sample allocation not given. Repertoires of vaccine and placebo recipients were sequenced from samples collected on day 63 after the first injection. Between 29 July and 7 August 2020, Cohort 1b enrolled 25 adults aged 18-55 years at one site in Boston, USA. Ad26.COV2.S was a replication-incompetent adenovirus type 26 vector that expressed a prefusion-stabilized SARS-CoV-2 spike protein derived from the original Wuhan strain.

This TCR was recovered from a person aged 18 to 59 who received the Ad26.COV2.S COVID-19 vaccine or a placebo. Recombination connected TRBV29-1 to TRBJ1-5, and 9 bases in between align with TRBD1. Specimen: peripheral blood, collected in a trial of Ad26.COV2.S vaccine versus placebo. Here is the DNA: TGCAGCGTTGTTGGGACAGGGAGCAATCAGCCCCAGCATTTT. Translation gives CSVVGTGSNQPQHF.